Below are 29 T cell receptor beta chains sequenced from a single sample in a study of shared clonotypes between healthy human individuals. Naive CD8 cells, CD45RO-negative and positively selected for CCR7, excluded terminally differentiated effector memory CD45RA+ cells. Clones were sequenced by immunoSEQ multiplex PCR, and TCRdb holds only the in-frame ones, with some missing. The table records approximately 720,000 clones, under 95% of them present only once. Specimen: naive CD8+ T cells sorted from blood. The receptor source for this set is a man aged 30-40 years in good health.

The chain employs TRBV6-1 and TRBJ2-1; 7 bases are a match to TRBD2. The CDR3 length is 15 residues. Germline CDR1 MNHNS, CDR2 SASEGT. Losses at the gene ends were 8 bases for V and 4 bases for J; bases not matched to a gene: 11. The DNA for the CDR3 is TGTGCCAGCTTCCCCCTCCGGGAGGCATACAATGAGCAGTTCTTC. As protein: CASFPLREAYNEQFF.

The chain couples TRBV6-5 to TRBJ2-4; TRBD2 matches 10 bases. V lost 6 bases, J lost 8 bases, and 7 bases stayed unmatched. In germline, CDR1 is MNHEY, CDR2 SVGAGI. The CDR3 has 14 residues. The CDR3 loop reads CASSPLAGDYIQYF. DNA of the CDR3: TGTGCCAGCAGCCCCCTAGCGGGGGACTACATTCAGTACTTC.

V usage is TRBV7-9 and J usage is TRBJ2-7, with TRBD1 as a possible D gene (6 bases). The CDR3 covers 14 residues. CDR1 is SEHNR and CDR2 is FQNEAQ in the germline V gene (reference sequence). With 4 bases removed from V and 6 bases from J, the gap between germline ends came to 16 bases. Here the CDR3 DNA reads TGTGCCAGCAGCTCCCCGACAGGTTCGTCCGAGCAGTACTTC. Its translation: CASSSPTGSSEQYF.

This CDR3 reads CSVDAGEGDGELFF. CDR3 in DNA: TGCAGCGTAGACGCGGGGGAAGGGGACGGGGAGCTGTTTTTT. The chain carries TRBV29-1 and TRBJ2-2, with 7 bases lining up with TRBD2. Trimming cost V 6 bases and J 7 bases; bases outside gene matches: 11. The CDR3 runs to 14 residues. CDR1 SQVTM and CDR2 ANQGSEA come from the germline V gene.

CDR3 in DNA: TGTGCCAGCAGCTATGTAGGCAGGCCTTACACCGGGGAGCTGTTTTTT. Protein product: CASSYVGRPYTGELFF. The chain is built from TRBV9 and TRBJ2-2; no clear D. Germline-derived CDR1 and CDR2 are SGDLS and YYNGEE. CDR3 length: 16 residues. Trimming left V 4 bases short and J 3 bases short, with 16 bases between.

About this clone: Mismatch with germline at one junction end may stem from a read error. The V gene is TRBV13, the J gene TRBJ1-5; possible D gene TRBD1, 5 bases. CDR3 length: 14 residues. The V gene's germline CDR1 is PRHDT and CDR2 FYEKMQ (reference sequence). The CDR3 DNA reads as TGTGCCAGCAGCTCCAGGGCGCTTAATCGGCCCCAGCATTTT. Translation gives CASSSRALNRPQHF.

The chain joins TRBV19 to TRBJ1-1; 7 nucleotides match TRBD1. The V gene's germline CDR1 is LNHDA and CDR2 SQIVND (reference sequence). The CDR3 is 11 amino acids. After removal of 7 bases from V and 10 bases from J, the junction contained 6 bases not matched to a gene. DNA of the CDR3: TGTGCCAGTATGGGAGGGACAGTAGCTTTCTTT. Translating gives CASMGGTVAFF.

The chain employs TRBV25-1 and TRBJ1-5, with 8 bases lining up with TRBD1. V was clipped by 6 bases and J by 9 bases; unmatched bases: 7. Germline values: CDR1 MGHDK, CDR2 SYGVNS. This CDR3 has 13 residues. CDR3 loop: CASRSGGGGPQHF. The CDR3 region has the DNA TGTGCCAGCAGATCAGGGGGCGGTGGGCCCCAGCATTTT.

V and J are TRBV6-1 and TRBJ1-5; D perhaps matches TRBD1 (5 bases). The CDR3 extends over 15 amino acids. CDR1 and CDR2 (germline): MNHNS, SASEGT. The ends were cut back, 6 bases at V and 0 bases at J, with 12 bases in the middle. This chain's CDR3 is CASSLGPLSNQPQHF. CDR3 bases: TGTGCCAGCAGCCTGGGACCGCTTAGCAATCAGCCCCAGCATTTT.

This rearrangement joins TRBV13 to TRBJ1-3; D remains unclear. The CDR3 loop spans 15 amino acids. Germline assignment: CDR1 PRHDT and CDR2 FYEKMQ (reference sequence). Trimming took 8 bases from V and 0 from J, leaving 14 bases between them. CDR3 bases: TGTGCCAGCTCCCCCCGGGAGGACTCTGGAAACACCATATATTTT. Protein: CASSPREDSGNTIYF.

This rearrangement joins TRBV4-1 to TRBJ2-1; the D is unclear. The CDR3 spans 14 residues. Trimming left V 4 bases short and J 8 bases short, with 15 bases between. Germline lookup yields CDR1 MGHRA and CDR2 YSYEKL. CDR3 nucleotide sequence: TGCGCCAGCAGCCCCCCGGAGTTCACCCATGAGCAGTTCTTC. Its protein is CASSPPEFTHEQFF.

The chain combines TRBV6-5 with TRBJ1-5, with D possibly being TRBD1 (5 bases). Germline V gene lookup returns CDR1 MNHEY and CDR2 SVGAGI. Trimming shortened V by 6 bases and J by 0 bases, and 9 bases separated the two germline ends. The CDR3 runs to 14 residues. CDR3 protein: CASSQGYSNQPQHF. The CDR3 DNA reads TGTGCCAGCAGCCAGGGATATAGCAATCAGCCCCAGCATTTT.

This rearrangement joins TRBV29-1 to TRBJ1-3; a weak D match, TRBD1 (5 bases). CDR3 length equals 17 residues. V gave up 3 bases and J gave up 1 base, with 19 bases separating them. Germline CDR1 reads SQVTM; CDR2 reads ANQGSEA. CDR3 DNA: TGCAGCGTTGAGTCCGCAGGGAAGAAAGCATCTGGAAACACCATATATTTT. Amino acids: CSVESAGKKASGNTIYF.

Turning to this clone: Its ends do not fully match the called genes, so a read error is possible. This chain uses TRBV7-7 with TRBJ2-7, with a possible D match to TRBD2 (6 bases). This CDR3 region has 15 residues. Germline V gene sequence: CDR1 SSHAT, CDR2 FNYEAQ (reference sequence). The CDR3 here is CASSFAPLTGDEQYF. The DNA of the CDR3 is TGTGCTAGCAGCTTTGCCCCCCTCACGGGAGACGAGCAGTACTTC.

This clone was detected only once. The J gene is TRBJ2-7, the V gene TRBV4-1, with D possibly being TRBD1 or TRBD2 (5 bases each). Germline values: CDR1 MGHRA, CDR2 YSYEKL. V lost 0 bases and J 5 bases, leaving 11 bases between the germline ends. This CDR3 comprises 14 residues. CDR3 sequence reads: CASSQEGDAHEQYF. DNA of the CDR3: TGCGCCAGCAGCCAAGAAGGGGACGCCCACGAGCAGTACTTC.

This clone has more than one count but fewer than ten. At one end the junction does not follow the germline gene, possibly because of a read error. J is TRBJ2-2 and V is TRBV7-7; maybe TRBD1 (5 bases). The CDR3 is 17 residues long. The germline CDR1 and CDR2 sequences are SSHAT and FNYEAQ (reference sequence). The CDR3 DNA follows: TGTGCTAGCAGCTCGGACATTTATGCGTCGAACACCGGGGAGCTGTTTTTT. It encodes CASSSDIYASNTGELFF.

V is TRBV27 and J is TRBJ1-1; D is undetermined. Germline assignment: CDR1 MNHEY and CDR2 SMNVEV (reference sequence). This CDR3 has 14 residues. Trimming left V 3 bases short and J 1 base short, with 9 bases between. The CDR3 nucleotides are TGTGCCAGCAGTTTGTTGCTAGGGAACACTGAAGCTTTCTTT. Protein product: CASSLLLGNTEAFF.

In its sample, this clone was seen many times. The rearrangement joins TRBV10-3 to TRBJ1-2; a possible D gene is TRBD1 (6 bases). In germline, CDR1 is ENHRY, CDR2 SYGVKD. The ends were cut back, 5 bases at V and 6 bases at J, with 16 bases in the middle. This CDR3 comprises 14 residues. The CDR3 bases are TGTGCCATCAGTATAGGGGCAGGGGCTGATGGCTACACCTTC. It yields the protein CAISIGAGADGYTF.

V gene TRBV5-1 combines with J gene TRBJ2-7; D assignment may be TRBD1 or TRBD2 (6 bases each). The germline CDR1 and CDR2 sequences are SGHRS and YFSETQ. The CDR3 sequence is 14 residues long. Between the trimmed V and J ends, which lost 2 bases and 5 bases, there was a span of 14 bases. The DNA of the CDR3 is TGCGCCAGCAGCTTTAGGGGGGTTACGGACGAGCAGTACTTC. Translation gives CASSFRGVTDEQYF.

This clone was observed a few times. This CDR3 is also generated by other DNA sequences in the sample. The gene calls are TRBV7-9 and TRBJ2-1; D is ambiguous. V was cut by 0 bases and J by 1 base, with 4 bases left in between. This CDR3 is built from 14 residues. Germline values: CDR1 SEHNR, CDR2 FQNEAQ (reference sequence). CDR3: CASSLAGSYNEQFF. CDR3 nucleotide sequence: TGTGCCAGCAGCTTAGCGGGGTCCTACAATGAGCAGTTCTTC.

In this sample, this clone turned up once. The chain combines TRBV2 with TRBJ2-1; tentative D call: TRBD1 (5 bases). The CDR3 loop spans 13 amino acids. Germline V CDR1 and CDR2: SNHLY, FYNNEI. Trimming pared 3 bases from V and 8 bases from J, leaving 11 bases between. The CDR3: CASSEAGSDEQFF. In DNA, the CDR3 is TGTGCCAGCAGTGAGGCAGGGTCGGATGAGCAGTTCTTC.

The V call is TRBV7-2, the J call TRBJ2-1, with 9 bases lining up with TRBD2. After removal of 8 bases from V and 2 bases from J, the junction contained 4 bases not matched to a gene. Germline lookup yields CDR1 SGHTA and CDR2 FQGNSA. The CDR3 runs to 14 residues. Here the CDR3 reads CASGSGSPYNEQFF. CDR3 DNA: TGTGCCAGCGGTAGCGGGAGCCCCTACAATGAGCAGTTCTTC.

This rearrangement joins TRBV27 to TRBJ2-7; D is undetermined. The CDR3 is made up of 13 amino acids. The germline CDR1 and CDR2 sequences are MNHEY and SMNVEV (reference sequence). V was cut by 5 bases and J by 4 bases, with 12 bases left in between. CDR3 protein: CASSNRRGYEQYF. CDR3 coding DNA: TGTGCCAGCAGTAACCGCCGAGGATACGAGCAGTACTTC.

V usage is TRBV4-1 and J usage is TRBJ2-3; 7 nucleotides line up with TRBD2. CDR3 length: 16 amino acids. V shed 2 bases and J 0 bases; nucleotides not matched to a gene: 5. CDR1 is MGHRA, CDR2 YSYEKL, per germline. This CDR3 is CASSQSEGGSTDTQYF. As DNA, the CDR3 is TGCGCCAGCAGCCAATCTGAGGGAGGGAGCACAGATACGCAGTATTTT.

The CDR3 DNA sequence: TGTGCCAGTAGTCCTTCCGGAGTGGGGCCCCAGCATTTT. This codes for CASSPSGVGPQHF. The chain recombines TRBV19 with TRBJ1-5; no reliable D call. V lost 5 bases and J lost 9, with 14 bases in between. The CDR3 totals 13 residues. CDR1 is LNHDA, CDR2 SQIVND, per germline (reference sequence).

The rearrangement uses TRBV2 and TRBJ1-2, with 7 bases that match TRBD1. CDR3 length equals 13 residues. Germline CDR1 is SNHLY and CDR2 is FYNNEI. V dropped 10 bases and J dropped 4; count of bases not matched to a gene: 9. CDR3 sequence: CATFEGAGYGYTF. CDR3 bases: TGTGCCACCTTTGAGGGGGCAGGCTATGGCTACACCTTC.

The genes are TRBV5-6 and TRBJ2-7; no reliable D call. CDR3 length equals 16 residues. V lost 3 bases to trimming and J lost 3 bases, with 19 bases between them. CDR1 is SGHDT and CDR2 is YYEEEE in the germline V gene. The CDR3 is CASSSELGPASYEQYF. The DNA of the CDR3 is TGTGCCAGCAGCTCCGAATTGGGTCCTGCCAGCTACGAGCAGTACTTC.

The rearrangement links TRBV7-8 to TRBJ2-1; D is ambiguous. Germline loops: CDR1 SGHVS, CDR2 FQNEAQ. The CDR3 sequence is 12 residues long. The germline V and J ends were trimmed by 8 bases and 1 base, with 6 bases remaining between them. CDR3 protein: CASAESYNEQFF. As DNA, the CDR3 is TGTGCCAGCGCGGAGTCCTACAATGAGCAGTTCTTC.

This chain connects TRBV11-3 to TRBJ1-2; no clear D. Germline CDR1 and CDR2: SGHNT and YENEEA. The CDR3 has 12 amino acids. V shed 6 bases and J shed 0 bases, with 5 bases lying between them. The CDR3 DNA sequence: TGTGCCAGCAGATCAGCTAACTATGGCTACACCTTC. Its protein is CASRSANYGYTF.